Included here is one TCR beta chain sequence, with context. This clone's antigen is unknown. There are no base qualities to consult, and no much larger clone falls within one base. This entry comes from a study of CD8+CD57+ T cells in acquired aplastic anemia (dated by TCRdb to 2017 to 2018). With regard to the full study: A mean of approximately 2.9 ug of DNA, ranging from roughly 0.2 to 27.4 ug, was extracted from sorted CD4+ and CD8+ cells.

The CDR3 starts with the cysteine, ends with the phenylalanine, and has 14 residues. Of all the DNA, just the CDR3 is kept, 42 bases in frame from base 1. V is reduced by 2 bases and J by 1 base, leaving a spacing of 8 bases between them. In the germline V gene (reference sequence), CDR1 corresponds to SEHNR and CDR2 to FQNEAQ. Overall study results and their limits: Twenty-nine CD8+ CDR3 sequences were found to be shared between patients and controls, but these sequences appeared to be highly expressed in patients and within the immunodominant clones of the patients. CD8+ Simpson's diversity did not differ significantly between patients and healthy controls (P=0.060).

Genomic DNA was used as template for profiling of TCR beta VDJ combinations and CDR3 sequences. TCR repertoire sequencing was run on an Illumina HiSeq 2000. From the authors' description of their analysis: TRBV/TRBJ rearrangement plots, CDR3 size and DJ length profiles, and Simpson's diversity index were used to assess repertoires. The most abundant DNA sequence in the deep sequencing data was taken as the immunodominant clone. CDR3 amino acid sequences were checked for sharing between subjects and were compared against published repertoires and the VDJdb database. TCRdb reanalyzed the raw reads on its own, using fastp at Q25 for trimming and MiXCR for clone calling, and kept in-frame beta chains. Each CDR3 protein gets just one entry, which takes the most common genes and DNA from the rows behind it. It is TCRdb's table, rather than the study itself, that gives the V and J calls and clone size. The sample table contains approximately 200,000 distinct CDR3 sequences; only one count was recorded for 64% of them. Under 60% of the sample belongs to the ten largest clones.

TCR repertoires of sorted CD4+ and CD8+ blood T cells from severe aplastic anemia patients and healthy subjects were deep-sequenced in the study. Ficoll-Paque density gradient centrifugation was used to isolate peripheral blood mononuclear cells. Before DNA extraction, CD4+ and CD8+ T cells were sorted by FACS or by magnetic beads. Sequenced sample: sorted CD4+, CD8+, or CD8+CD57+ T cells (not recorded which) from PBMCs. The rearrangement combines TRBV7-9 with TRBJ1-1, with the D segment identity uncertain. This clonotype was sampled from a human donor with severe aplastic anemia or a healthy control (not recorded which). The CDR3 here reads CASSLNTGNTEAFF. The nucleotides are TGTGCCAGCAGCTTAAATACGGGGAACACTGAAGCTTTCTTT.